This record concerns one T cell receptor (beta chain) sequence. Its antigen remains undetermined. The junction shows a germline mismatch at one end, possibly a read error. The library was produced with 5' RACE. Data came from an Illumina HiSeq 2500. The second PCR ran for about 6 to 11 cycles and used a J-beta primer mix along with a sample-barcoded 5' primer. Each TCR beta cDNA molecule received a unique molecular identifier from a template-switch 5' adaptor carrying 12 random nucleotides. Each sample yielded at least 2.5 million CDR3-containing paired-end reads. The Mint cDNA synthesis kit, primed by a TRBC-specific oligonucleotide, was used to synthesize first-strand cDNA from all RNA. All cDNA was treated with uracil-DNA glycosylase and then went through a first 18-cycle PCR with the universal primers M1SS and BC2_uni_R. The study's own analysis went as follows. Each sample was normalized by randomly selecting 1 million high-quality reads, each carrying a distinct molecular identifier. Reads sharing molecular identifiers were discarded rather than binned into consensus sequences. MiTCR, with a Q25 quality threshold and the strictest error-elimination algorithm, was used for CDR3 identification, clonotype clustering and error correction. A nonparametric unseen species model with Euler transformation was used to estimate a lower bound on total TCR beta diversity. The public reads were run again by TCRdb, first through fastp at Q25 and then through MiXCR, and only productive beta chains were kept. Each CDR3 protein gets just one entry, which takes the most common genes and DNA from the rows behind it. The V and J calls here are based on TCRdb, not the publication. For this sample there are some 1.5 million distinct CDR3 sequences; roughly 43% appear just once. The biggest ten clones account for roughly 3.7% of the sample.

These data belong to a study of blood T cells in healthy people across ages (dated by TCRdb to about 2015). Background for the entire study: Template switching captured roughly one uniquely barcoded TCR beta cDNA molecule per two T cells in model experiments. Using deep sequencing normalized with unique cDNA molecular identifiers, the study measured how TCR beta repertoire diversity changes with age. Donors were grouped into four age groups: young (average 16 years), middle-aged (about 40), aged (around 60) and long-lived (around 80). To avoid experimental bias, donors of different ages were spread randomly across the sequencing lanes. Using the same blood draw, the study looked at two additional independent replicas of 1 million unique cDNA reads for two donors, one aged 18 to 30 and the other aged 80 or older. Overall results and qualifications from the work: There was a strong correlation between observed TCR beta diversity and the percentage of naive T cells measured by flow cytometry. Bulk unsorted PBMC profiling prevented conclusive comparison of naive and antigen-experienced compartments. The CMV infection status of donors was not known, potentially confounding age-related changes in expanded clonotypes. Total diversity estimates from one million sequenced T cells were considered lower bounds and underestimates. The long-lived group showed more naive CD4+ T cells, fewer expanded clones and increased TCR diversity than the aged group, suggesting age selection. Observed TCR beta diversity per million T cells fell roughly linearly with age, and a significant reduction was already apparent by age around 44.

The approximately 39 donors, aged about 6 to 100 years, were systemically healthy Caucasian individuals from Russia. Around 10 milliliters of peripheral blood were collected from each donor into EDTA-treated Vacutainer tubes. PBMCs were isolated by Ficoll-Paque density-gradient centrifugation, with at least 6.5 million obtained per sample. Trizol reagent was used to extract total RNA from the PBMCs, yielding at least 5 micrograms per sample. For every donor, an aliquot of PBMCs went through flow cytometry to measure the percentages of naive CD45RAhigh/CD27high T cells. Reading from cysteine to phenylalanine, the CDR3 counts 13 amino acids. Only the CDR3 region is kept as DNA, spanning 39 bases read in frame from base 1. Via the germline V gene (reference sequence), CDR1 is SSHAT and CDR2 FNYEAQ.

This sequence originates from a woman aged 18-30 years in good health. Sequencing used blood. This receptor chain uses TRBV7-7 and TRBJ2-2, with no reliable assignment of the D segment. The nucleotide sequence is given as TGTGCTAGCAGCGTAGAGGCCACCGGGGAGCTGTTTTTT. Translated, it gives CASSVEATGELFF.